This T cell receptor beta chain stems from a study of cytomegalovirus exposure and HLA in healthy donors. With 60 Vbeta and 13 Jbeta primers, the PCR was carried out. Source study methods: The authors later counted about 80 million unique TCR beta chains, 8.5 million to 13 million of them shared. The method was immunoSEQ multiplex PCR; TCRdb's version includes in-frame clones alone and lacks a portion of them. That table furnishes V, J and clone size, whereas the DNA furnished D and trimming. The profile shows about 130,000 clones, around 78% of them singletons. This CDR3 comprises 12 residues. V was cut by 5 bases and J by 5 bases, with 13 bases left in between. CDR1 is GTSNPN and CDR2 is SVGIG in the germline V gene (reference sequence).

J is TRBJ2-7 and V is TRBV30, with a weak D call TRBD2 (5 bases). The sample comprised PBMCs. The TCR originated in a man aged 55 to 70 in good health and CMV-seropositive. The CDR3 protein is CAWANRGNEQYF. The CDR3 DNA is TGTGCCTGGGCAAACCGGGGTAACGAGCAGTACTTC. Combining the CDR3 with reference TRBV30 and TRBJ2-7 gives the whole variable domain SQTIHQWPATLVQPVGSPLSLECTVEGTSNPNLYWYRQAAGRGLQLLFYSVGIGQISSEVPQNLSASRPQDRQFILSSKKLLLSDSGFYLCAWANRGNEQYFGPGTRLTVT.